The rows below give T cell receptor beta chains drawn from one sample of a study of CD4+ T cells in melanoma. This table comes from immunoSEQ multiplex PCR, and its TCRdb copy is limited to in-frame clones, with some not included. The sample contains tens of thousands of clones, nearly 70% of which appear only once. The sample taken for sequencing was tumor tissue. All receptors derive from a human donor with melanoma. The CDR3 runs from the conserved cysteine through the conserved F or W. Each record gives: V gene, clone size, CDR3 length, J gene, D gene, CDR3 protein, CDR3 DNA. A D gene is named only where the DNA matches it firmly. Clone size is not always given. Where it is, it says once, few, many or a class for expanded clones.

>TRBV14|.|14|TRBJ2-3|.
CASSQVGTTDTQYF
TGTGCCAGCAGCCAAGTTGGGACGACAGATACGCAGTATTTT
>TRBV7-6|.|19|TRBJ2-2|.
CASSLDYLSLAGKSGELFF
TGTGCCAGCAGCCTAGATTACCTATCACTGGCCGGGAAGTCCGGGGAGCTGTTTTTT
>TRBV2|.|15|TRBJ2-2|TRBD1
CASSEGTGPAGELFF
TGTGCCAGCAGTGAAGGGACAGGGCCAGCCGGGGAGCTGTTTTTT
>TRBV9|.|14|TRBJ2-4|TRBD1
CASSVAPQGDIQYF
TGTGCCAGCAGCGTAGCTCCCCAGGGGGACATTCAGTACTTC
>TRBV6-5|.|14|TRBJ2-7|TRBD1
CASSPGQGLYEQYF
TGTGCCAGCAGTCCGGGACAGGGACTATACGAGCAGTACTTC
>TRBV9|once|14|TRBJ2-7|.
CASSPTGISYEQYF
TGTGCCAGCAGCCCCACAGGGATCTCCTACGAGCAGTACTTC
>TRBV18|few|13|TRBJ2-1|TRBD1
CASSRTGDDEQFF
TGTGCCAGCTCACGTACAGGGGACGATGAGCAGTTCTTC
>TRBV7-6|.|13|TRBJ2-2|.
CASSRGGTGELFF
TGTGCCAGCAGCAGAGGGGGGACCGGGGAGCTGTTTTTT
>TRBV5-1|.|13|TRBJ2-3|.
CASSLFLGDTQYF
TGCGCCAGCAGCTTGTTCCTAGGAGATACGCAGTATTTT
>TRBV19|.|15|TRBJ2-1|TRBD1
CASSIGQGAYNEQFF
TGTGCCAGTAGTATTGGACAGGGGGCCTACAATGAGCAGTTCTTC
>TRBV6-6|.|14|TRBJ1-3|.
CASSRGSSGNTIYF
TGTGCCAGCAGTCGAGGGAGCTCTGGAAACACCATATATTTT
>TRBV10-3|.|14|TRBJ1-6|.
CAVRVGNYNSPLHF
TGTGCCGTCAGGGTGGGGAATTATAATTCACCCCTCCACTTT
>TRBV15|few|11|TRBJ2-5|.
CATSRDGTQYF
TGTGCCACCAGCAGAGACGGGACCCAGTACTTC
>TRBV10-1|.|14|TRBJ2-3|.
CASRVGQCTDTQYF
TGCGCCAGCAGGGTGGGGCAATGCACAGATACGCAGTATTTT
>TRBV6-1|.|14|TRBJ2-1|.
CASSEGLFRGTQFF
TGTGCCAGCAGTGAAGGCTTATTCAGGGGTACGCAGTTCTTC
>TRBV5-1|.|15|TRBJ2-3|.
CASGFVGFEADTQYF
TGCGCCAGCGGCTTCGTCGGATTCGAGGCAGATACGCAGTATTTT
>TRBV6-4|.|13|TRBJ1-1|.
CASSDGENTEAFF
TGTGCCAGCAGTGACGGGGAGAACACTGAAGCTTTCTTT
>TRBV7-6|.|13|TRBJ2-4|.
CASSQMAKNIQYF
TGTGCCAGCAGCCAAATGGCCAAAAACATTCAGTACTTC
>TRBV7-9|.|15|TRBJ2-7|.
CASSLAAGSSYEQYF
TGTGCCAGCAGCTTGGCCGCCGGGAGCTCCTACGAGCAGTACTTC
>TRBV7-3|.|14|TRBJ2-7|TRBD2
CASSLAGGPYEQYF
TGTGCCAGCAGCTTAGCGGGGGGGCCCTACGAGCAGTACTTC
>TRBV5-4|.|19|TRBJ1-4|.
CASSSRGRTSGTTNEKLFF
TGTGCCAGCAGCTCTCGTGGGCGGACATCAGGGACAACTAATGAAAAACTGTTTTTT